Below, one T cell receptor (beta chain) is given with its context. Individual cDNA molecules (in the library) carried attached unique molecular identifiers. In the authors' workflow: From about 22,000 to 700,000 TCRs were found per sample, with a median of approximately 92,000. TCRdb recomputed calls from the RACE reads with MiXCR, one row per CDR3 protein. The V and J calls follow TCRdb's processing rather than the paper's. The data hold over 150,000 distinct CDR3 sequences, with approximately 30% observed a single time. Time point denoted: patch test 3, about 24 weeks after DPC sensitization. The treatment here: therapeutic diphenylcyclopropenone sensitization with weekly scalp DPC. Ahead of each patch test application, blood was drawn. The sample is drawn from a study of human T cells and chemical hapten exposure. Background on the study: Alopecia areata, totalis or universalis affected patients who were mostly female.

The germline V gene encodes CDR1 SGDLS and CDR2 YYNGEE. V was clipped by 3 bases and J by 4 bases; unmatched bases: 8. This CDR3 spans 15 amino acids. The V and J genes are TRBV9 and TRBJ2-7; 9 nucleotides align to TRBD1. This TCR came from a woman aged 18 to 35 with alopecia areata. Some clones in this sample may be carry-over from other donors' samples. Here the sequenced sample was whole blood, taken in connection with sensitization to the hapten diphenylcyclopropenone (DPC). CDR3 DNA: TGTGCCAGCAGCGCCGGACAGGGGATCGGGTACGAGCAGTACTTC. This encodes CASSAGQGIGYEQYF.